This section outlines one T cell receptor (beta chain) sequence together with its context. Profiled with immunoSEQ multiplex PCR; TCRdb holds only in-frame clones, not every one. The top ten hold roughly a sixth of the sample, which has approximately 100,000 clones, approximately 88% seen once. The data derive from a study of identifying expanded T cells in peripheral blood. J lost 3 bases, V lost 8 bases, and 4 bases had no gene match. The CDR3 spans 12 residues. Germline V gene lookup returns CDR1 SGHTA and CDR2 FQGNSA. Sequenced material: blood. This receptor was obtained from a person aged 18 to 70 in good health. The J gene is TRBJ2-7, the V gene TRBV7-2, with 7 bases that match TRBD1. CDR3 sequence: CASGRDSYEQYF. The CDR3 coding sequence is TGTGCCAGCGGTCGGGACAGCTACGAGCAGTACTTC.